This T cell receptor beta chain was captured by sequencing in a study of cytomegalovirus exposure and HLA in healthy donors. Study results and limitations: Analysis was carried out at a later point, and it linked a missense DCLRE1C variant to TCR beta V- and J-gene trimming. According to a later analysis, most TCR beta chains associated with CMV appeared HLA-restricted.

The table lists this clone with a count of one. The antigen remains undetermined. The PCR made use of 60 Vbeta and 13 Jbeta primers. Profiled with immunoSEQ multiplex PCR; TCRdb holds only in-frame clones, not every one. The table shows 150,000 or so clones, with roughly 80% occurring only once. The CDR3 loop spans 18 amino acids. V usage is TRBV21-1 and J usage is TRBJ2-4; the table's TRBD1 call for D was not verified on the DNA. TRBV21-1 is annotated as a pseudogene. The sequenced sample consisted of PBMCs. This receptor was taken from a middle-aged woman in good health and CMV-seropositive. The CDR3 sequence: CASSKGKLGQGKNDIQYF. The CDR3 DNA is TGTGCCAGCAGCAAAGGGAAATTGGGACAGGGGAAGAACGACATTCAGTACTTC.